This TCR beta chain was recovered during a study of blood T cell repertoires in COVID-19. Repertoires were generated with immunoSEQ multiplex PCR, while TCRdb's copy carries only in-frame clones and drops some. The sample lists over 85,000 clones; around nine tenths were seen once. The V gene's germline CDR1 is SGHTA and CDR2 FQGNSA. V lost 4 bases to trimming and J lost 4 bases, with 8 bases between them. The CDR3 consists of 13 residues. The sample was peripheral blood. The V gene is TRBV7-2, the J gene TRBJ1-5; D perhaps matches TRBD1 (5 bases). The sequence was collected from a woman between 50 and 59 years old with COVID-19, enrolled during active disease. CDR3 DNA: TGTGCCAGCAGCTCCAGGGTGAATCAGCCCCAGCATTTT. As protein: CASSSRVNQPQHF.